This TCR beta chain was observed in a study of CD8 T cells in Susac syndrome. The authors reverse transcribed about 0.5 to 1 ug RNA with random hexamers. TCRdb independently ran MiXCR on the immunoSEQ multiplex PCR reads; one entry per CDR3 protein. Found here are about 180,000 distinct CDR3 sequences, approximately 95% of them singletons; the top ten hold roughly 0.16%. Trimming cost V 6 bases and J 4 bases, with 10 bases left between them. The CDR3 spans 13 residues. Germline-derived CDR1 and CDR2 are LGHDT and YNNKEL (reference sequence). This TCR came from a human donor with multiple sclerosis. Specimen: CD8+ T cells from PBMCs. This sequence joins TRBV3-1 and TRBJ2-1; D unclear. CDR3 amino acids: CASREAEYNEQFF. CDR3 DNA: TGTGCCAGCAGAGAGGCCGAGTACAATGAGCAGTTCTTC.